This T cell receptor (beta chain) was recorded in a study of CD8 T cells in Susac syndrome. At the level of the study: Blood was drawn from Susac syndrome patients while they were therapy-naive, on corticosteroids, or on intravenous immunoglobulin alone.

Reverse transcription of roughly 0.45 to 1 ug RNA used random hexamers. Amplification of TCR beta CDR3 across 54 Vbeta and 13 Jbeta was performed with immunoSEQ multiplex PCR. TCRdb re-analysed the immunoSEQ multiplex PCR reads in MiXCR, keeping a single row per CDR3 protein. The table has under 200,000 distinct CDR3 sequences, roughly 95% seen once; the top ten hold around 0.12%. The authors carried out high-throughput sequencing of TCR beta. They applied it to CD8+ and CD4+ T cells obtained from blood. Definite or probable Susac syndrome was diagnosed using recently defined diagnostic criteria. The CDR3 has 14 amino acids. Germline V gene data show CDR1 as LGHDT and CDR2 as YNNKEL (reference sequence). V was shortened by 1 base and J by 1 base, with 7 bases between the two germline ends.

The sample was CD4+ T cells from PBMCs. The TCR originated in a human donor with Susac syndrome. This chain links TRBV3-1 with TRBJ1-1, with D unresolved. As DNA, the CDR3 is TGTGCCAGCAGCCAAGCGGTCAGGAACACTGAAGCTTTCTTT. This codes for CASSQAVRNTEAFF.